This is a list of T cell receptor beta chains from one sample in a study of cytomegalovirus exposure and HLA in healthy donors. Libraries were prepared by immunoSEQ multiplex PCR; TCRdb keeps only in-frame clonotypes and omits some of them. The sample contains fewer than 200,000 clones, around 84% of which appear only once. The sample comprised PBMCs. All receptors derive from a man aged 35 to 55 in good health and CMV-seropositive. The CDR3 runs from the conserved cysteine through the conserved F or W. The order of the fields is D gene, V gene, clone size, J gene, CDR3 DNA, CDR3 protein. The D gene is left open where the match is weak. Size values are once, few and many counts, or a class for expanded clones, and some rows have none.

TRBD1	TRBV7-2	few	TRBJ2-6	TGTGCCAGCAGCTTAGGCGCAGGGGGCTCTGGGGCCAACGTCCTGACTTTC	CASSLGAGGSGANVLTF
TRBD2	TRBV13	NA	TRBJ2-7	TGTGCCAGCAGCTCCAGCCCCCTTAGCGGGAGGGCCACCTACGAGCAGTACTTC	CASSSSPLSGRATYEQYF
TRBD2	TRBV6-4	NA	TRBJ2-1	TGTGCCAGCAGTGTAGCGGGGGGGCGTGAGCAGTTCTTC	CASSVAGGREQFF
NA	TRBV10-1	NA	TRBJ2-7	TGCGCCAGCCTTATGTGGGGAGACACCTACGAGCAGTACTTC	CASLMWGDTYEQYF
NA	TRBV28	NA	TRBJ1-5	TGTGCCAGCAGTTTTAGAGGGAGGGGAGATCAGCCCCAGCATTTT	CASSFRGRGDQPQHF
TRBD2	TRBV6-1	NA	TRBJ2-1	TGTGCCAGCAGTGCCCAAGGACTAGCGGGGGGGGGTGAGCAGTTCTTC	CASSAQGLAGGGEQFF
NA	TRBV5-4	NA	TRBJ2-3	TGTGCCAGCAGCTTGAAATCTGGCGGGCCTAGCACAGATACGCAGTATTTT	CASSLKSGGPSTDTQYF
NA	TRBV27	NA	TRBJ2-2	TGTGCCAGCAGCAAGGAGGGGGCCGGGGGCACCGGGGAGCTGTTTTTT	CASSKEGAGGTGELFF
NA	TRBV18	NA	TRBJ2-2	TGTGCCAGCTCACCACCTTCCAGGGTGAACACCGGGGAGCTGTTTTTT	CASSPPSRVNTGELFF
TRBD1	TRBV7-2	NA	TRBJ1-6	TGTGCCAGCAGCGCTGGACAGGGGGCATCGCGTTCACCCCTCCACTTT	CASSAGQGASRSPLHF
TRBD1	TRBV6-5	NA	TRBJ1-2	TGTGCCAGCAGCCCCGGGACAGGGGGTTATGGCTACACCTTC	CASSPGTGGYGYTF
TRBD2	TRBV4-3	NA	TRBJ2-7	TGCGCCAGCAGCCAAGTCGTGGACGGGAGCGGGGACGAGCAGTACTTC	CASSQVVDGSGDEQYF
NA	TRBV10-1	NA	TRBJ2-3	TGCGCCAGCAGTGAAGGGAGTTCCGACACAGATACGCAGTATTTT	CASSEGSSDTDTQYF
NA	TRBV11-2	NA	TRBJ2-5	TGTGCCAGCAGCCAAAGACAGGCTGAAGAGACCCAGTACTTC	CASSQRQAEETQYF
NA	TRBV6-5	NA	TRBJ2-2	TGTGCCAGCAGTCCTGGGCCACCGGCCGGGGAGCTGTTTTTT	CASSPGPPAGELFF
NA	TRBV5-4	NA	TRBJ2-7	TGTGCCAGCAGCTTGGCGGGACTCCCCTACGAGCAGTACTTC	CASSLAGLPYEQYF
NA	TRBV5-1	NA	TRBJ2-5	TGCGCCAGCAGCACCGGTCGGGGGGCAAGAGAGACCCAGTACTTC	CASSTGRGARETQYF
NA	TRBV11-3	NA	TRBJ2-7	TGTGCCAGCAGCCTCCAAGGGGGGGGCGAGCAGTACTTC	CASSLQGGGEQYF
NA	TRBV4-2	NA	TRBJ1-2	TGTGCCAGCAGCCAGTGGCAGGGCTCTAACTATGGCTACACCTTC	CASSQWQGSNYGYTF
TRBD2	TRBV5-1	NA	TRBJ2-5	TGCGCCAGCAGCCCAGGACTAGCGGGAGTCCAAGAGACCCAGTACTTC	CASSPGLAGVQETQYF
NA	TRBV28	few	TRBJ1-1	TGTGCCAGCAGCCCTATTCCAAGGAACACTGAAGCTTTCTTT	CASSPIPRNTEAFF
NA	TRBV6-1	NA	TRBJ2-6	TGTGCCTCCGGGGAGCCTGGGGCCAACGTCCTGACTTTC	CASGEPGANVLTF
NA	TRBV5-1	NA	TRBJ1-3	TGCGCCAGCAGCTTGGAGGCGGGGGGAACTGGAAACACCGTATATTTT	CASSLEAGGTGNTVYF
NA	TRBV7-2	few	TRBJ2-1	TGTGCCAGCAGCCGGGGGGCCCTCCTCGAGCAGTTCTTC	CASSRGALLEQFF
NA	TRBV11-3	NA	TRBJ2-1	TGTGCCAGCAGCCCGGGACTTAGCTCCTACAATGAGCAGTTCTTC	CASSPGLSSYNEQFF
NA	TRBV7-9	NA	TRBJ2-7	TGTGCCAGCAGCAATAGCGGTAGCTCCTACGAGCAGTACTTC	CASSNSGSSYEQYF
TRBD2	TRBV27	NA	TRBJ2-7	TGTGCCAGCAGTTTACGACTAGCGGGAGTTGGCTACGAGCAGTACTTC	CASSLRLAGVGYEQYF
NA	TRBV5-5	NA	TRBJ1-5	TGTGCCAGCAGCTTGAGAGGCAATCAGCCCCAGCATTTT	CASSLRGNQPQHF
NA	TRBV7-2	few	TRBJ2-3	TGTGCCAGCAGCGCACCCCGGACACCTAGCACAGATACGCAGTATTTT	CASSAPRTPSTDTQYF